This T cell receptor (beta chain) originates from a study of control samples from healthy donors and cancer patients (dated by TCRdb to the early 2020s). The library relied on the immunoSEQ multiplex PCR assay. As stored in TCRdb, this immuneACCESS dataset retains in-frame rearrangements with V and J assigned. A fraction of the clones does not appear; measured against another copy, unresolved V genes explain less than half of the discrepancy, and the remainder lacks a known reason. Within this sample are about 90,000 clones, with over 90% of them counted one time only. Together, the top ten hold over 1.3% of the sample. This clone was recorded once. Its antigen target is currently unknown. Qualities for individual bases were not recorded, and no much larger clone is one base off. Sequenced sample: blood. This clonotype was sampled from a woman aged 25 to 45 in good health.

This receptor carries the CDR3 CASSQADRGETQYF. The nucleotide sequence reads TGCGCCAGCAGCCAAGCCGACAGGGGTGAGACCCAGTACTTC. The V gene is TRBV4-1 and the J gene is TRBJ2-5, with 8 bases matching TRBD1. The germline V gene encodes CDR1 MGHRA and CDR2 YSYEKL. There are 14 amino acids in the CDR3, from cysteine to phenylalanine inclusive. The DNA shown is the 42-base CDR3, in frame from base 1. V is pruned by 1 base and J by 5 bases, leaving 3 bases of the junction without a gene match.